This T cell receptor (beta chain) was retrieved from a study of T cells in tuberculosis. This CDR3 is built from 15 residues. The V and J ends lost 4 bases and 5 bases respectively, with 15 bases between them. Germline CDR1 reads KGHSH; CDR2 reads LQKENI. Data came from immunoSEQ multiplex PCR; TCRdb stores just in-frame clones and leaves some out. The sample includes about 20,000 clones, roughly nine tenths seen only once; the top ten take approximately 15%. The chain is built from TRBV18 and TRBJ2-1; possible D gene TRBD2, 5 bases. The sequencing sample was made of PBMCs. The receptor's source is a donor aged 5-35 years with latent tuberculosis or without tuberculosis infection. CDR3 residues: CASSQLLLADNEQFF. DNA of the CDR3: TGTGCCAGCTCACAACTACTGCTAGCCGACAATGAGCAGTTCTTC.